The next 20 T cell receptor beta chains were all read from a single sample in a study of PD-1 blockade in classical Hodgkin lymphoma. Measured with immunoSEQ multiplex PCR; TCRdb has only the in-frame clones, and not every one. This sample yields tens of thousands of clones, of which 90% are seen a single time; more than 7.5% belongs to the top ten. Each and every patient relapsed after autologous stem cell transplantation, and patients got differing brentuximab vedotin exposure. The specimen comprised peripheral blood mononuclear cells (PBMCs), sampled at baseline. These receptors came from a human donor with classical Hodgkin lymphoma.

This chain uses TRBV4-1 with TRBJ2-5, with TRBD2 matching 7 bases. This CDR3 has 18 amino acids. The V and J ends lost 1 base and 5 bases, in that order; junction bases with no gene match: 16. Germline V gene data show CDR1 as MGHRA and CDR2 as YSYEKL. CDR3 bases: TGCGCCAGCAGCCAAGGGTTTAGCCTAGCGGCCACCACCGAGACCCAGTACTTC. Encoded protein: CASSQGFSLAATTETQYF.

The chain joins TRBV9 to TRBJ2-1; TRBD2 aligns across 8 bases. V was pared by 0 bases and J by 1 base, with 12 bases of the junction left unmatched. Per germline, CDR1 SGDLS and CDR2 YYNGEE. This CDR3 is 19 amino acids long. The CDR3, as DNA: TGTGCCAGCAGCGTAGGAGGGGAAGCGGGAGTGAGGTCCTACAATGAGCAGTTCTTC. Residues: CASSVGGEAGVRSYNEQFF.

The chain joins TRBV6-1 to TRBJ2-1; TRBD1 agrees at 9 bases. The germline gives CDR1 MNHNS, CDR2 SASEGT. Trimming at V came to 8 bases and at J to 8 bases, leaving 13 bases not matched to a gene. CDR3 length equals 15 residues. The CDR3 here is CASQDPGQGGDEQFF. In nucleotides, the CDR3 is TGTGCCAGCCAAGATCCGGGACAGGGTGGCGATGAGCAGTTCTTC.

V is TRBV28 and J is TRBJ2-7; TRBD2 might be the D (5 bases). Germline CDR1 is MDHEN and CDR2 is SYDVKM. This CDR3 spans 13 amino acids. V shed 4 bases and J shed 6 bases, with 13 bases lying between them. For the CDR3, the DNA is TGTGCCAGCAGTTCTGGCGGGCGGTCCGAGCAGTACTTC. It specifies CASSSGGRSEQYF.

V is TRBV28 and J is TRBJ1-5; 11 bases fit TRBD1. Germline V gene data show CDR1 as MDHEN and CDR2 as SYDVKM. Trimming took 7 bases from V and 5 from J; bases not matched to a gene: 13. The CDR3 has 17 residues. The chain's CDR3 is CASTRTGGRLGHQPQHF. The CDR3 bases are TGTGCCAGCACCAGGACAGGGGGCAGACTAGGACATCAGCCCCAGCATTTT.

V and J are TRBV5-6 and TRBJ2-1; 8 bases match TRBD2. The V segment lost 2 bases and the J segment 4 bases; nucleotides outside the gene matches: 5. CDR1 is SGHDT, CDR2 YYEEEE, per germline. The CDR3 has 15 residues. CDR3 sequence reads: CASSLGTRGYNEQFF. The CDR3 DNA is TGTGCCAGCAGCTTAGGGACTAGGGGTTACAATGAGCAGTTCTTC.

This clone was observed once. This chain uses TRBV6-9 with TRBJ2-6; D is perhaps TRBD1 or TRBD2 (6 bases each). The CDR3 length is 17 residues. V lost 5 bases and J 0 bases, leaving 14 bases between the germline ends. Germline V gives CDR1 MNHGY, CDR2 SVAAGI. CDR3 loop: CASSKQGGRSGANVLTF. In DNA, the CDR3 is TGTGCCAGCAGTAAACAGGGAGGACGCTCTGGGGCCAACGTCCTGACTTTC.

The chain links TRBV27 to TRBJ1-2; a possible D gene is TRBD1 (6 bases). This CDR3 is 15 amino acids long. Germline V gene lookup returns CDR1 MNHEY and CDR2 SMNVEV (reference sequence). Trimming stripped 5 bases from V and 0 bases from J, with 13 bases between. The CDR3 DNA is TGTGCCAGCAGTCCATCGGACAGTACTAACTATGGCTACACCTTC. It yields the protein CASSPSDSTNYGYTF.

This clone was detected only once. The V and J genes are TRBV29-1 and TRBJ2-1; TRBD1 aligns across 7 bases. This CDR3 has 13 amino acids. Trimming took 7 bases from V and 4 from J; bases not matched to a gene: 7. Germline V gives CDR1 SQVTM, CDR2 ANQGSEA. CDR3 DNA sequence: TGCAGCGGAGGACAGGCAGGTTACAATGAGCAGTTCTTC. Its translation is CSGGQAGYNEQFF.

This chain's CDR3 is CAVEGSYEQYF. In DNA form, the CDR3 reads TGTGCCGTAGAGGGGTCCTACGAGCAGTACTTC. The chain combines TRBV28 with TRBJ2-7; D might be TRBD1 or TRBD2, each matching 5 bases. This CDR3 has 11 residues. CDR1 is MDHEN, CDR2 SYDVKM, per germline. Trimming shortened V by 11 bases and J by 1 base, and 9 bases separated the two germline ends.

CDR3 bases: TGTGCCATCAGTGATACAGGGATAGAGACCCAGTACTTC. This sequence encodes CAISDTGIETQYF. The V call is TRBV10-3, the J call TRBJ2-5; D perhaps matches TRBD1 (6 bases). The CDR3 is 13 residues long. Germline lookup yields CDR1 ENHRY and CDR2 SYGVKD. V gave up 3 bases and J gave up 4 bases, with 9 bases separating them.

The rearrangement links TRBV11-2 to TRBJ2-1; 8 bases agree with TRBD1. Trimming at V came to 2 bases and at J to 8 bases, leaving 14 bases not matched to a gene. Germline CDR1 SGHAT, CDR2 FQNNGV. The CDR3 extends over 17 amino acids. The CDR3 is CASSLMLAGGLMYEQFF. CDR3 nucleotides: TGTGCCAGCAGCTTAATGTTGGCAGGGGGCCTTATGTATGAGCAGTTCTTC.

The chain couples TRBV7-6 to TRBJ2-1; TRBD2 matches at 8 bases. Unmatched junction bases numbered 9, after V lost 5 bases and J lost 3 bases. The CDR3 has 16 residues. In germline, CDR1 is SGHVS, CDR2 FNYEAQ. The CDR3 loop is CASSPRWGLGYNEQFF. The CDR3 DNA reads TGTGCCAGCAGCCCCCGTTGGGGACTAGGCTACAATGAGCAGTTCTTC. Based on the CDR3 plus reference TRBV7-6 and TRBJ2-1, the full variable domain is GAGVSQSPRYKVTKRGQDVALRCDPISGHVSLYWYRQALGQGPEFLTYFNYEAQQDKSGLPNDRFSAERPEGSISTLTIQRTEQRDSAMYRCASSPRWGLGYNEQFFGPGTRLTVL.

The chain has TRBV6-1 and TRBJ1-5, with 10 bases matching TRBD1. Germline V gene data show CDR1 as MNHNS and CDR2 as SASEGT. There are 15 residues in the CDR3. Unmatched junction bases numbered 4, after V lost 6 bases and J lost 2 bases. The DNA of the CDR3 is TGTGCCAGCAGGACAGGGGGCGCGGGCAATCAGCCCCAGCATTTT. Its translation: CASRTGGAGNQPQHF.

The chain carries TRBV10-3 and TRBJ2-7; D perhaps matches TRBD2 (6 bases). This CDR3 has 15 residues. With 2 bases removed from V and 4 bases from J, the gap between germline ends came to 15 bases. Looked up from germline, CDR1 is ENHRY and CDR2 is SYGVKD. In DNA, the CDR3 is TGTGCCATCAGTGAGCCCAGTGGGGGGAGGTACGAGCAGTACTTC. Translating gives CAISEPSGGRYEQYF.

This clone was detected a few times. The CDR3 here is CATSRVGGAGNTIYF. The DNA of the CDR3 is TGTGCCACCAGCAGAGTTGGGGGCGCTGGAAACACCATATATTTT. This chain links TRBV15 with TRBJ1-3, with D perhaps matching TRBD1 (6 bases). The CDR3 is 15 residues long. Germline-derived CDR1 and CDR2 are LNHNV and YYDKDF (reference sequence). Trimming removed 1 base from V and 2 bases from J, with 9 bases in between.

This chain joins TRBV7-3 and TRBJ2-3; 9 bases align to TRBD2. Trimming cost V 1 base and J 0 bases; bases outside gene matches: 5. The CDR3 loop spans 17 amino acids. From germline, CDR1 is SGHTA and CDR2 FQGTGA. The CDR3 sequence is CASSLSPGLASTDTQYF. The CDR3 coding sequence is TGTGCCAGCAGCTTAAGCCCTGGACTAGCGAGCACAGATACGCAGTATTTT.

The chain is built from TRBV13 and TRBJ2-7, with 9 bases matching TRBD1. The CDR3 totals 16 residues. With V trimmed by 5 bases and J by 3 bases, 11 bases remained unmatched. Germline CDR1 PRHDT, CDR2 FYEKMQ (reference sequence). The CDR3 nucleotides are TGTGCCAGCAGCCCATTAACGGGACAGGGACTCTACGAGCAGTACTTC. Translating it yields CASSPLTGQGLYEQYF.

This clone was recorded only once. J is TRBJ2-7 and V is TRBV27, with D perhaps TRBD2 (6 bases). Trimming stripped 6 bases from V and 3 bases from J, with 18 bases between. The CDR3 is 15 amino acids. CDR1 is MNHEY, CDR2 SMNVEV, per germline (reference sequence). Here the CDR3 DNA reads TGTGCCAGCAGCAATAGTGGGCTAGCGAGCTACGAGCAGTACTTC. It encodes CASSNSGLASYEQYF.

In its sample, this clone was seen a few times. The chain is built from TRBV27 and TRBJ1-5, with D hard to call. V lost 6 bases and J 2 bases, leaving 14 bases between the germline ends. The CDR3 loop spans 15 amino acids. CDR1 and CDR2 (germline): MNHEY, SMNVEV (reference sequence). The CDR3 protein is CASRAATGGNQPQHF. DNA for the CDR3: TGTGCCAGCAGAGCGGCAACCGGGGGCAATCAGCCCCAGCATTTT.